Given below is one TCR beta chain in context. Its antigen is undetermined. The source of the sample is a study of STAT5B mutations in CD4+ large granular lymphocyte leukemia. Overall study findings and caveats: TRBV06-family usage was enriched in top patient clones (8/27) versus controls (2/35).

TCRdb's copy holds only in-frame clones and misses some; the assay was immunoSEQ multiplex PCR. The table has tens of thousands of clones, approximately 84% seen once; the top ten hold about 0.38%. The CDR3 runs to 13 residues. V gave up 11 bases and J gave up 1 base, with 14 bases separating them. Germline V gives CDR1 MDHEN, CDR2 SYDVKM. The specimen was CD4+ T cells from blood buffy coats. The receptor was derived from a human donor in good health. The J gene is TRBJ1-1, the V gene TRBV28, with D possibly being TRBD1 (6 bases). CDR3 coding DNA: TGTGCCGCTCGGACAGCGACGAACACTGAAGCTTTCTTT. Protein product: CAARTATNTEAFF.